At least ten counts were recorded for the clone carrying this T cell receptor beta chain. The library tagged individual cDNA molecules with unique molecular identifiers. Source study methods: Counting gave a median of 95,638 TCRs per sample, with values ranging from 23,224 to 690,600. One entry per CDR3 protein results from TCRdb running MiXCR on the RACE reads. TCRdb's processing, not the authors', yielded these V and J calls. Of tens of thousands of distinct CDR3 sequences in the sample, roughly 12% are singletons; the top ten hold under 7%. Germline CDR1 is SGHTA and CDR2 is FQGNSA. The CDR3 has 13 residues. Trimming stripped 2 bases from V and 3 bases from J, with 7 bases between. Specified time point: pre-sensitization, week 0. Treatment reported: therapeutic diphenylcyclopropenone sensitization with weekly scalp DPC. People who gave samples had alopecia, were 18 to 70 years old, and were suitable for DPC.

This sample is part of a study of human T cells and chemical hapten exposure. Whole-study context: Patch tests containing 0.01% DPC, applied to the upper back, were read at 6 days.

This sequence was found in a woman in her twenties or thirties with alopecia areata. Some clones in this sample may be carry-over from other donors' samples. The specimen comprised whole blood, sampled in connection with sensitization to the hapten diphenylcyclopropenone (DPC). The chain joins TRBV7-2 to TRBJ1-1, with a weak D call TRBD1 (5 bases). The CDR3 loop reads CASSLSRDTEAFF. The CDR3 DNA follows: TGTGCCAGCAGCTTAAGCAGGGACACTGAAGCTTTCTTT. The full variable domain, in which reference TRBV7-2 and TRBJ1-1 provide the parts outside the CDR3, is GAGVSQSPSNKVTEKGKDVELRCDPISGHTALYWYRQSLGQGLEFLIYFQGNSAPDKSGLPSDRFSAERTGGSVSTLTIQRTQQEDSAVYLCASSLSRDTEAFFGQGTRLTVV.